The clone carrying this T cell receptor (beta chain) was seen more than once but under ten times. Its antigen is unidentified. Amplification of ligated cDNA took four PCR rounds with SP2 and nested alpha and beta constant primers. A single record per CDR3 protein comes from TCRdb applying MiXCR to the 5' RACE reads. Counted here are tens of thousands of distinct CDR3 sequences, 7.2% occurring once; the ten biggest clones make up roughly 9.7%. This sample was included in a study of naive and memory T cell subsets. A UMI-containing oligonucleotide was joined by 3' ligation to the TCR cDNA template. Study-wide results and caveats: This RNA-based method may be sensitive to activation-related transcript changes.

The TCR sequence derives from a male donor in good health.

CDR3 sequence (DNA): TGTGCCAGCAGTTTAGCCGCCGGGGGAGGAAACTATGGCTACACCTTC. It translates to CASSLAAGGGNYGYTF. The V gene is TRBV12-3 or TRBV12-4, the J gene TRBJ1-2, with D possibly TRBD1 on 5 matching bases. The CDR3 has 16 residues. V lost 0 bases and J 2 bases, leaving 13 bases between the germline ends.